The sample holds a few counts of the clone carrying this TCR beta chain. Its antigen is not identified. This record belongs to a study of T cells in Graves' hyperthyroidism and ophthalmopathy. General study points: A model of 13 V-J features distinguished ophthalmopathy from stable hyperthyroidism.

PBMCs were collected from an approximately 9 ml volume of fresh peripheral blood. RNA transcripts were the template for amplifying TCR beta CDR3 regions. The HTBI primer set was used in a first-round RT-PCR of the TCR CDR3. Using its own MiXCR run on the multiplex PCR reads, TCRdb lists one record per CDR3 protein. The data show 500,000 to 600,000 distinct CDR3 sequences, just under 20% seen once. Trimming took 4 bases from V and 7 from J, leaving 17 bases between them. Germline V CDR1 and CDR2: MDHEN, SYDVKM. CDR3 size: 14 residues. What was sequenced was blood. The sequence came from a man in his forties with Graves' ophthalmopathy. The chain recombines TRBV28 with TRBJ2-7; possibly TRBD1 for D (6 bases). In DNA form, the CDR3 reads TGTGCCAGCAGTTCCCAGGGGCCTTTGGGTGAGCAGTACTTC. This translates into CASSSQGPLGEQYF.